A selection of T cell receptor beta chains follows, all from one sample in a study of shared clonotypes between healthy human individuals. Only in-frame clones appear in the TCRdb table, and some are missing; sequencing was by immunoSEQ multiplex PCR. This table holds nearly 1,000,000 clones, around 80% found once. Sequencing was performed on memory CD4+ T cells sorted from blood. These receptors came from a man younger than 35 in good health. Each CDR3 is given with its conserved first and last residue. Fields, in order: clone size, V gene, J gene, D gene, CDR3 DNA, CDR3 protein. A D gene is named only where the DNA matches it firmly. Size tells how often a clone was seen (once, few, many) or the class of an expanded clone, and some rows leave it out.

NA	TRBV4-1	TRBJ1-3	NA	TGCGCCAGCAGCCAAGACAGGGCCTCTGGAAACACCATATATTTT	CASSQDRASGNTIYF
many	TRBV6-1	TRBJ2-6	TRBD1	TGTGCCAGCAGGACAGGGTCGGGGGCCAACGTCCTGACTTTC	CASRTGSGANVLTF
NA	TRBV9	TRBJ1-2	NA	TGTGCCAGCAGCGTAGCACAGGGAGGGGATGGCTACACCTTC	CASSVAQGGDGYTF
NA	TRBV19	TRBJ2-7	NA	TGTGCCAGTATGCAGGGAGCCCACTCCTACGAGCAGTACTTC	CASMQGAHSYEQYF
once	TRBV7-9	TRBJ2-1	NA	TGTGCCAGCAGCTTTGGGGGGACTTCAAGGCAGTTCTTC	CASSFGGTSRQFF
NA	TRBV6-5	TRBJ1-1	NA	TGTGCCAGCAGTCGACAGGTGGACACTGAAGCTTTCTTT	CASSRQVDTEAFF
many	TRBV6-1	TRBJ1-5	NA	TGTGCCAGCAGGTGGGAGGAGGGAGTAAATCAGCCCCAGCATTTT	CASRWEEGVNQPQHF
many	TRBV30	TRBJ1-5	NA	TGTGCCTGGAGTGATGGGGGGCAGGGGTTACGCAATCAGCCCCAGCATTTT	CAWSDGGQGLRNQPQHF
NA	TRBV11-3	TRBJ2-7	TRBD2	TGTGCCAGCAGCTTACCTATGACTAGCGGGAGGGACACCCCAAGAGCGGAGCAGTACTTC	CASSLPMTSGRDTPRAEQYF
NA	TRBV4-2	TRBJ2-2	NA	TGTGCCAGCAGCCAAGGGTTGGGGCCCATAAACACCGGGGAGCTGTTTTTT	CASSQGLGPINTGELFF
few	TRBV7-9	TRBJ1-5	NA	TGTGCCAGCAGCACGGGCCTTAGCAATCAGCCCCAGCATTTT	CASSTGLSNQPQHF
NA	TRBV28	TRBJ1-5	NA	TGTGCCAGCAGTTTAATAGGGAATCAGCCCCAGCATTTT	CASSLIGNQPQHF
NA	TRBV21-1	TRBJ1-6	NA	TGTGCCAGCAGCGGGCGACAGTGCCTCCGGGGTTCACCCCTCCACTTT	CASSGRQCLRGSPLHF
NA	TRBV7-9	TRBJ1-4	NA	TGTGCCAGCAGCCGTACCGGGACGGCTAATGAAAAACTGTTTTTT	CASSRTGTANEKLFF
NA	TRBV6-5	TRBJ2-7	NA	TGTGCCAGCAACCCCGGACTCTACGAGCAGTACTTC	CASNPGLYEQYF
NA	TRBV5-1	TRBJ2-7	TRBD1	TGCGCCAGCAGCTTGATCGTTGGGACAGGGCTTAGCGAGCAGTACTTC	CASSLIVGTGLSEQYF
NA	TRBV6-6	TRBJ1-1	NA	TGTGCCAGCACCCAGGGAAGGGGTCCGGCTGAAGCTTTCTTT	CASTQGRGPAEAFF
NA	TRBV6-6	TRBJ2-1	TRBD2	TGTGCCAGCAGTTACCCTCAACTAGCGTCCCACAATGAGCAGTTCTTC	CASSYPQLASHNEQFF